This T cell receptor (beta chain) is from a study of blood T cell repertoires in COVID-19. Trimming cost V 0 bases and J 3 bases, with 12 bases left between them. The V gene's germline CDR1 is SGDLS and CDR2 YYNGEE. This CDR3 comprises 16 residues. Repertoires were generated with immunoSEQ multiplex PCR, while TCRdb's copy carries only in-frame clones and drops some. Among approximately 70,000 clones listed, approximately 90% were seen once. The chain is built from TRBV9 and TRBJ2-2; D is undetermined. The specimen was peripheral blood. The sequence derives from a woman in her sixties or seventies with acute or convalescent COVID-19. CDR3 sequence reads: CASSVAMRTDTGELFF. CDR3 in DNA: TGTGCCAGCAGCGTAGCAATGCGCACGGACACCGGGGAGCTGTTTTTT.